The clone carrying this T cell receptor beta chain has a single count. What it binds is unknown. From germline, CDR1 is SGHTA and CDR2 FQGNSA. The CDR3 loop spans 14 amino acids. Losses at the gene ends were 4 bases for V and 5 bases for J; bases not matched to a gene: 5. This entry comes from a study of shared clonotypes between healthy human individuals. Points from the study as a whole: The study found approximately 5% of naive CD4 clonotypes shared across a handful of donors. Sampling used blood alone; tissue repertoires probably differ.

Repertoires were generated with immunoSEQ multiplex PCR, while TCRdb's copy carries only in-frame clones and drops some. The table records about 1 million clones, around 75% of them present only once. The V gene is TRBV7-2, the J gene TRBJ2-3, with 8 bases lining up with TRBD2. The sequence came from a man aged 18 to 29 in good health. Input material: memory CD4+ T cells sorted from blood. As for subset: CD45RA-negative fraction. Here the CDR3 reads CASSWTGGVDTQYF. Written as DNA, the CDR3 is TGTGCCAGCAGCTGGACCGGGGGGGTAGATACGCAGTATTTT.